A single sample gave rise to the 16 T cell receptor beta chains below, sequenced in a study of shared clonotypes between healthy human individuals. Here immunoSEQ multiplex PCR was the method, and the copy in TCRdb shows in-frame clones only, minus some. The sample lists 800,000 to 950,000 clones, 96% occurring once. Terminally differentiated effector memory CD45RA+ cells were excluded by CCR7 positive selection of CD45RO-negative cells. Sequences were obtained from naive CD8+ T cells sorted from blood. Source of these receptors: a man aged 25 to 45 in good health.

In DNA, the CDR3 is TGCGCCAGCAGCCACTGGGGGGGAGAGACCCAGTACTTC. It specifies CASSHWGGETQYF. The chain recombines TRBV4-1 with TRBJ2-5; 7 nucleotides align to TRBD2. From germline, CDR1 is MGHRA and CDR2 YSYEKL. The V and J ends lost 3 bases and 4 bases, in that order; junction bases with no gene match: 2. The CDR3 loop spans 13 amino acids.

V gene TRBV4-1 combines with J gene TRBJ2-7; D is perhaps TRBD1 or TRBD2 (5 bases each). Looked up from germline, CDR1 is MGHRA and CDR2 is YSYEKL. The length of the CDR3 is 14 residues. Trimming removed 1 base from V and 6 bases from J, with 13 bases in between. In DNA form, the CDR3 reads TGCGCCAGCAGCCAAGGACAGCCAGGAGGCGAGCAGTACTTC. Amino acids: CASSQGQPGGEQYF.

The rearrangement uses TRBV5-6 and TRBJ1-2; D is possibly TRBD1 (6 bases). Germline CDR1 reads SGHDT; CDR2 reads YYEEEE. V was pared by 1 base and J by 3 bases, with 16 bases between. This CDR3 region has 16 residues. CDR3 amino acids: CASSLSVGGPHYGYTF. The CDR3 coding sequence is TGTGCCAGCAGCTTGTCCGTCGGGGGGCCTCACTATGGCTACACCTTC.

Only one count was recorded for this clone. V usage is TRBV11-2 and J usage is TRBJ2-3; tentative D call: TRBD2 (5 bases). The length of the CDR3 is 14 residues. Germline CDR1 is SGHAT and CDR2 is FQNNGV. The V end was cut by 3 bases, the J end by 2 bases, with 9 bases between. Here the CDR3 DNA reads TGTGCCAGCAGCTTTTCGGGGTCCACAGATACGCAGTATTTT. Translated: CASSFSGSTDTQYF.

On this clone: Other nucleotide sequences in the sample specify the same CDR3. The J gene is TRBJ2-7, the V gene TRBV9; no clear D gene. The CDR3 sequence is 14 residues long. Germline assignment: CDR1 SGDLS and CDR2 YYNGEE. Trimming cost V 0 bases and J 1 base, with 8 bases left between them. The CDR3 reads CASSVGGNSYEQYF. The CDR3 nucleotides read TGTGCCAGCAGCGTAGGAGGAAATTCCTACGAGCAGTACTTC.

This chain joins TRBV7-3 and TRBJ1-1; 9 bases fit TRBD1. Germline-derived CDR1 and CDR2 are SGHTA and FQGTGA. This CDR3 is built from 17 residues. Trimming took 1 base from V and 3 from J; bases not matched to a gene: 9. The CDR3, as DNA: TGTGCCAGCAGCTTAAAGGGCTTGCGACAGGGGGACACTGAAGCTTTCTTT. Translation gives CASSLKGLRQGDTEAFF.

V and J are TRBV4-1 and TRBJ2-1; 11 nucleotides align to TRBD2. The V gene's germline CDR1 is MGHRA and CDR2 YSYEKL. The CDR3 is 17 amino acids. Unmatched junction bases numbered 13, after V lost 4 bases and J lost 8 bases. CDR3 amino acids: CASSPPTTSGRRDEQFF. The DNA of the CDR3 is TGCGCCAGCAGCCCCCCGACCACTAGCGGGAGAAGGGATGAGCAGTTCTTC.

The chain links TRBV18 to TRBJ1-4; TRBD1 matches 10 bases. This CDR3 contains 14 residues. The germline V gene encodes CDR1 KGHSH and CDR2 LQKENI. J gave up 8 bases and V 5 bases, and 5 bases lay outside the gene matches. The CDR3 protein is CASSAGTGVEKLFF. The CDR3 nucleotides are TGTGCCAGCTCAGCCGGGACAGGGGTCGAAAAACTGTTTTTT.

The J gene is TRBJ2-7, the V gene TRBV27; D is undetermined. Germline assignment: CDR1 MNHEY and CDR2 SMNVEV (reference sequence). The germline V and J ends were trimmed by 3 bases and 5 bases, with 14 bases remaining between them. CDR3 length: 14 residues. The CDR3 reads CASSFIERRHEQYF. The CDR3 DNA is TGTGCCAGCAGTTTTATCGAGAGGCGCCACGAGCAGTACTTC.

This clone was seen only once. Other DNA sequences in the same sample also yield this CDR3. The chain combines TRBV7-2 with TRBJ2-6; D not certain. Germline assignment: CDR1 SGHTA and CDR2 FQGNSA. The CDR3 loop spans 15 amino acids. V was pared by 1 base and J by 4 bases, with 8 bases between. Here the CDR3 reads CASSLGRTGANVLTF. The DNA of the CDR3 is TGTGCCAGCAGCTTAGGTAGGACCGGGGCCAACGTCCTGACTTTC.

This chain links TRBV2 with TRBJ2-3; the D gene is possibly TRBD1 (5 bases). This CDR3 has 16 residues. V lost 2 bases to trimming and J lost 2 bases, with 14 bases between them. Germline values: CDR1 SNHLY, CDR2 FYNNEI. CDR3 in amino acids: CASSEPPAGLTDTQYF. DNA of the CDR3: TGTGCCAGCAGTGAACCCCCGGCAGGGCTCACAGATACGCAGTATTTT.

The chain employs TRBV28 and TRBJ2-2; tentative D call: TRBD1 (5 bases). The CDR3 is 12 residues long. Looked up from germline, CDR1 is MDHEN and CDR2 is SYDVKM. Trimming removed 4 bases at V and 6 bases at J, with 6 bases between. The CDR3 loop reads CASSSGSGELFF. The DNA of the CDR3 is TGTGCCAGCAGTTCAGGGTCCGGGGAGCTGTTTTTT.

This chain links TRBV4-2 with TRBJ2-7; D is perhaps TRBD2 (6 bases). This CDR3 is 14 amino acids long. V was trimmed by 3 bases and J by 0 bases, leaving 9 bases between them. Germline lookup yields CDR1 LGHNA and CDR2 YNFKEQ. CDR3 sequence (DNA): TGTGCCAGCAGCCAGGGACTGCTCTCCTACGAGCAGTACTTC. It is translated as CASSQGLLSYEQYF.

V and J are TRBV27 and TRBJ2-1; 11 bases fit TRBD2. The CDR3 is 18 amino acids. Germline V gene sequence: CDR1 MNHEY, CDR2 SMNVEV (reference sequence). The trim removed 5 bases at V and 8 bases at J, leaving 17 bases unmatched. The CDR3 nucleotides are TGTGCCAGCAGTCCACCCGTTCGACTAGCGGGGAAAGCTTATGAGCAGTTCTTC. Translation: CASSPPVRLAGKAYEQFF.

V is TRBV9 and J is TRBJ2-7; D is undetermined. The ends were cut back, 4 bases at V and 1 base at J, with 15 bases in the middle. This CDR3 region has 15 residues. The germline V gene encodes CDR1 SGDLS and CDR2 YYNGEE. CDR3 sequence reads: CASSRSRLPSYEQYF. The CDR3 coding sequence is TGTGCCAGCAGCCGCTCTAGGCTGCCGTCCTACGAGCAGTACTTC.

The chain uses TRBV7-2 and TRBJ2-7; the D gene could be TRBD1 or TRBD2 (5 bases each). V lost 6 bases, J lost 3 bases, and 18 bases lay in between. Germline V gives CDR1 SGHTA, CDR2 FQGNSA. The CDR3 length is 15 residues. This CDR3 is CASRPGAGLGYEQYF. The DNA for the CDR3 is TGTGCCAGCAGACCCGGGGCAGGGTTGGGCTACGAGCAGTACTTC.